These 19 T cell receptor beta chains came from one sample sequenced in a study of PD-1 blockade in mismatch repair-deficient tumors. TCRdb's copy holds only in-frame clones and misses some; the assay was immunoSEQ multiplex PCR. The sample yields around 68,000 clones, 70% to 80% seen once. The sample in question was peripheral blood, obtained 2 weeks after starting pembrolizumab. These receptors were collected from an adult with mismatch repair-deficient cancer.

CDR3: CASSLTSGKFEQFF. As DNA, the CDR3 is TGTGCCAGCAGCCTCACTAGCGGGAAGTTTGAGCAGTTCTTC. The rearrangement uses TRBV7-9 and TRBJ2-1; 10 positions match TRBD2. The CDR3 runs 14 residues. Trimming removed 5 bases from V and 9 bases from J; junction bases left unmatched: 7. In germline, CDR1 is SEHNR, CDR2 FQNEAQ (reference sequence).

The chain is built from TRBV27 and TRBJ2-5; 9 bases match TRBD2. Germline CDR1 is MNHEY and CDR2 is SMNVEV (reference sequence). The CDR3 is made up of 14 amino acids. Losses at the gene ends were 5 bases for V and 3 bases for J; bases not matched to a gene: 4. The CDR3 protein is CASSLRLAEETQYF. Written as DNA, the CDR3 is TGTGCCAGCAGTCTTAGACTAGCGGAAGAGACCCAGTACTTC.

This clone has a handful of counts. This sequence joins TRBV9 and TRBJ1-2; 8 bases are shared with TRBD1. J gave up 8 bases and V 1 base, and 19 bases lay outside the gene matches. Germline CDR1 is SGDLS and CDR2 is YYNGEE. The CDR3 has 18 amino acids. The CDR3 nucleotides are TGTGCCAGCAGCGTAATGCCCATTTCAGCAGGGGGCGCATACGGCTACACCTTC. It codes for CASSVMPISAGGAYGYTF.

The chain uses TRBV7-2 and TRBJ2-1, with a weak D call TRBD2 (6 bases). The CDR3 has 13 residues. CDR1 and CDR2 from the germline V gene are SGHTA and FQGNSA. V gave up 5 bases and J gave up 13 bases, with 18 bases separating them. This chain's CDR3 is CASSPLMGDSQFF. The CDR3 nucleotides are TGTGCCAGCAGCCCCCTCATGGGGGACTCCCAGTTCTTC.

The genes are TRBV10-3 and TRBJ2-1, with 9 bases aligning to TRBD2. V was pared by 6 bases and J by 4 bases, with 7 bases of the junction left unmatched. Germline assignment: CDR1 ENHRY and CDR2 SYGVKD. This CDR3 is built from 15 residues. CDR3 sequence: CAIRGSGSSYNEQFF. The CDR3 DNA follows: TGTGCCATCAGGGGTAGCGGGAGTTCATACAATGAGCAGTTCTTC.

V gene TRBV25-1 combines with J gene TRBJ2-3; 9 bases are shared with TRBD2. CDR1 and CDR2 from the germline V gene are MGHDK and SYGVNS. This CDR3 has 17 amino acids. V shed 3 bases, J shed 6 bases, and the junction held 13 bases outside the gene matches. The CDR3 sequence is CASSDPLGGRVSDTQYF. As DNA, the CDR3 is TGTGCCAGCAGTGACCCCCTGGGCGGGAGGGTTTCGGATACGCAGTATTTT.

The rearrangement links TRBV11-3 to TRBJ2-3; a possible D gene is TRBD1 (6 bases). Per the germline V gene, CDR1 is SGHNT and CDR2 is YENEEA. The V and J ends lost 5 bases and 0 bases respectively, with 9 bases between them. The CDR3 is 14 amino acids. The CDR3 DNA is TGTGCCAGCAGCCCAACAGGGAGCACAGATACGCAGTATTTT. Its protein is CASSPTGSTDTQYF.

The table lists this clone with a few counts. For the CDR3, the DNA is TGTGCCAGCAGCGTAGATAGGGAAGGGCAGTTCTTC. Its protein is CASSVDREGQFF. The rearrangement links TRBV9 to TRBJ2-1; D is uncertain. Trimming removed 0 bases at V and 12 bases at J, with 10 bases between. The germline V gene has CDR1 SGDLS and CDR2 YYNGEE. The CDR3 totals 12 residues.

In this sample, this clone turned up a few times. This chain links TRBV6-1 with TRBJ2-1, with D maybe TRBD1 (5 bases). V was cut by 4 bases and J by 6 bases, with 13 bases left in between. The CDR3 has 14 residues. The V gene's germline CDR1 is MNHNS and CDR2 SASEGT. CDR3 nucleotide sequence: TGTGCCAGCAGTGTAAACTTCCAGGGCAATGAGCAGTTCTTC. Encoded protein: CASSVNFQGNEQFF.

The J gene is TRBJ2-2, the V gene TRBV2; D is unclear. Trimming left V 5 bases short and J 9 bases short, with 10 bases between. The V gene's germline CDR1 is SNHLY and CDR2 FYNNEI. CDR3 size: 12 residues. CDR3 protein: CASSSLLRELFF. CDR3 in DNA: TGTGCCAGCAGTTCGTTGTTGAGGGAGCTGTTTTTT.

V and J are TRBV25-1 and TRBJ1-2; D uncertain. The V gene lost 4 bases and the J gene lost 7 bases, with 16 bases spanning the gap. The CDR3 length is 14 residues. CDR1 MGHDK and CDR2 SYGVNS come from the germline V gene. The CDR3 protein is CASSGGPGFSGYTF. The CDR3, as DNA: TGTGCCAGCAGTGGTGGTCCGGGTTTTTCTGGCTACACCTTC.

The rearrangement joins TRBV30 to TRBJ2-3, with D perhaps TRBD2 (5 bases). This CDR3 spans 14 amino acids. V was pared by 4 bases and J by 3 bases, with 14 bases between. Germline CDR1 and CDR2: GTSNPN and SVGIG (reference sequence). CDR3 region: CAWNPPGGTDTQYF. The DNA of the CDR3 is TGTGCCTGGAATCCGCCCGGAGGTACAGATACGCAGTATTTT.

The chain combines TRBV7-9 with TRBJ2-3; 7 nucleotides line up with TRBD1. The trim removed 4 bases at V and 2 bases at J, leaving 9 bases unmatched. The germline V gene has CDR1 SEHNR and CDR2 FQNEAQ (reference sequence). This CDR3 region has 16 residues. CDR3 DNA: TGTGCCAGCAGCTATCAAAGGGGGCATCCCACAGATACGCAGTATTTT. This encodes CASSYQRGHPTDTQYF.

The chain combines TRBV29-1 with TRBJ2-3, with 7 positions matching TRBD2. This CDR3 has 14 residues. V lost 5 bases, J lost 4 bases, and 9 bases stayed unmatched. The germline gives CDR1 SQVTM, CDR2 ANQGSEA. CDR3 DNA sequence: TGCAGCGTTTTGTGGGCGGGAGCGCCAGATACGCAGTATTTT. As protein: CSVLWAGAPDTQYF.

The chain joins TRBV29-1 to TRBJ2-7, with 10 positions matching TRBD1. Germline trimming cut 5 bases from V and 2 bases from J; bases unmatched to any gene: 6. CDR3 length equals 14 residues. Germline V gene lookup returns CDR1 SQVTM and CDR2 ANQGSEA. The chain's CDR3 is CSVRPGTGAYEQYF. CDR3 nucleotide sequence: TGCAGCGTTAGACCCGGGACAGGGGCCTACGAGCAGTACTTC.

CDR3 protein: CASSPPGQGTEKLFF. The DNA of the CDR3 is TGTGCCAGCTCACCACCGGGACAGGGGACGGAAAAACTGTTTTTT. V usage is TRBV18 and J usage is TRBJ1-4; 10 nucleotides agree with TRBD1. The V gene end was trimmed by 0 bases and the J gene end by 8 bases; junction bases not matched to a gene: 3. The CDR3 spans 15 residues. Germline loops: CDR1 KGHSH, CDR2 LQKENI.

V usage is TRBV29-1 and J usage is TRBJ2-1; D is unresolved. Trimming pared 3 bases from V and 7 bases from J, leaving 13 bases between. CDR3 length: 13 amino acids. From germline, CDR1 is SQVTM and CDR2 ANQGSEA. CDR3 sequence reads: CSVDVRTWNEQFF. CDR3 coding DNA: TGCAGCGTTGATGTACGGACCTGGAATGAGCAGTTCTTC.

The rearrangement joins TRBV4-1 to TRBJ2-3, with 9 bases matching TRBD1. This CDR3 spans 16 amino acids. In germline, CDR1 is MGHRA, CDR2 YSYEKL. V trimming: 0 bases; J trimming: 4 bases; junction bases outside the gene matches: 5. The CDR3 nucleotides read TGCGCCAGCAGCCAAGAGGAGACAGGGGGAGCAGATACGCAGTATTTT. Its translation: CASSQEETGGADTQYF.

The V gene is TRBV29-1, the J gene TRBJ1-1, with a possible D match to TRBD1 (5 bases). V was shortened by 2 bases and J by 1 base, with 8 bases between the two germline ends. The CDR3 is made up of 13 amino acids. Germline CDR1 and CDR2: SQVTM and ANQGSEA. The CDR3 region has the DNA TGCAGCGTTGAATACGGGGGGAACACTGAAGCTTTCTTT. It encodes CSVEYGGNTEAFF.